What follows are 2 T cell receptor beta chains derived from one specimen sequenced in a study of T cells in Graves' hyperthyroidism and ophthalmopathy. From RNA transcripts, TCR beta CDR3 regions were amplified. With the HTBI primer set, the TCR CDR3 went through a first round of RT-PCR. MiXCR, run by TCRdb on the multiplex PCR reads, gives a single entry per CDR3 protein. There are 350,000 to 400,000 distinct CDR3 sequences in the sample; approximately 15% occur only once, and 9.5% to 12% lies in the top ten. The sequenced sample was blood. Receptor source: a woman in her sixties with Graves' hyperthyroidism.

This clonotype was detected a few times. The gene calls are TRBV3-1 and TRBJ2-1, with 11 positions matching TRBD2. This CDR3 has 14 residues. The ends lost 4 bases at V and 5 bases at J; junction bases unmatched: 1. CDR1 LGHDT and CDR2 YNNKEL come from the germline V gene (reference sequence). The DNA for the CDR3 is TGTGCCAGCAGCCCGACTAGCGGGGACAATGAGCAGTTCTTC. Translation: CASSPTSGDNEQFF.

The gene calls are TRBV6-1 and TRBJ2-1, with D perhaps being TRBD1 or TRBD2 (5 bases each). Germline CDR1 MNHNS, CDR2 SASEGT. This CDR3 is built from 16 residues. V lost 4 bases and J lost 0, with 13 bases in between. As DNA, the CDR3 is TGTGCCAGCAGTGCCCCGGGGCCGAGCTCCTACAATGAGCAGTTCTTC. This translates into CASSAPGPSSYNEQFF.